This T cell receptor (beta chain) was retrieved from a study of CD8 T cells in Susac syndrome. The multiple sclerosis controls consisted of treatment-naive patients with relapsing-remitting disease, either stable or active. TEMRA cells were enriched by FACS, while CD8+ and CD4+ T cells were obtained through a negative isolation that was performed magnetically. The germline V gene has CDR1 LGHNA and CDR2 YNFKEQ. This CDR3 spans 19 amino acids. Germline trimming cut 2 bases from V and 0 bases from J; bases unmatched to any gene: 16. Reverse transcription of 0.5 to 1 ug RNA was performed with random hexamers. TCRdb re-called the immunoSEQ multiplex PCR reads through MiXCR, storing one row per CDR3 protein. The table lists some 200,000 distinct CDR3 sequences, about 95% of them singletons.

Sequences were obtained from CD4+ T cells from PBMCs. The TCR originated in a human donor with multiple sclerosis. This chain connects TRBV4-2 to TRBJ2-7; 7 nucleotides match TRBD2. CDR3 protein: CASSQRRRGVRENSYEQYF. CDR3 DNA: TGTGCCAGCAGCCAAAGGCGTCGGGGGGTACGGGAGAACTCCTACGAGCAGTACTTC.